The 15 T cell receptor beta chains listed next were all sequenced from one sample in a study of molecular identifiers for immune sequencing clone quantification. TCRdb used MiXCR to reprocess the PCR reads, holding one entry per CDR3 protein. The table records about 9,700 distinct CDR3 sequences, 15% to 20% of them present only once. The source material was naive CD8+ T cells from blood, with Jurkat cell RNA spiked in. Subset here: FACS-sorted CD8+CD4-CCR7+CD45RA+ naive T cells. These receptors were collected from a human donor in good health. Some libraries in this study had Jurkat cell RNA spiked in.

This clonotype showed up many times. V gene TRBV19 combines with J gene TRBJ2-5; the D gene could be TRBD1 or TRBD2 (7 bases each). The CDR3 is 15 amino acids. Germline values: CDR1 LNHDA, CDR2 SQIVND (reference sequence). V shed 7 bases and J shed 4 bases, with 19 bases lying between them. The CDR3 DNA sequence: TGTGCCAGTAATCACCAGGGGGGGGGTCCAGAGACCCAGTACTTC. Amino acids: CASNHQGGGPETQYF.

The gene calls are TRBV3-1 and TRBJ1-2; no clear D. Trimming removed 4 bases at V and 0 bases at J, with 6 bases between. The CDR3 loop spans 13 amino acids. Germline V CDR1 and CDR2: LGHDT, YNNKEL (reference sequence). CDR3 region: CASSPGANYGYTF. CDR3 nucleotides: TGTGCCAGCAGCCCGGGCGCTAACTATGGCTACACCTTC. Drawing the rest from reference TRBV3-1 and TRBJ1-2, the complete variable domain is DTAVSQTPKYLVTQMGNDKSIKCEQNLGHDTMYWYKQDSKKFLKIMFSYNNKELIINETVPNRFSPKSPDKAHLNLHINSLELGDSAVYFCASSPGANYGYTFGSGTRLTVV.

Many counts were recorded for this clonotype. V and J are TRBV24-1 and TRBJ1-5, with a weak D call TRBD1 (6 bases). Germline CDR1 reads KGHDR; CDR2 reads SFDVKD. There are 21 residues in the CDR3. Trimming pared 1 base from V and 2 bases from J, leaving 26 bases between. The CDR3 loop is CATSDFPSGTPRQGCNQPQHF. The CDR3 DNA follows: TGTGCCACCAGTGATTTCCCTTCGGGAACTCCGCGGCAGGGGTGCAATCAGCCCCAGCATTTT.

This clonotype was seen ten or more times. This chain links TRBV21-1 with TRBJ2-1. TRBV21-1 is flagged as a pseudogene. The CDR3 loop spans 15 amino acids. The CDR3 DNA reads TGTGCCAGCAGCAAAGTTTCGCGACAATACAATGAGCAGTTCTTC. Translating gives CASSKVSRQYNEQFF.

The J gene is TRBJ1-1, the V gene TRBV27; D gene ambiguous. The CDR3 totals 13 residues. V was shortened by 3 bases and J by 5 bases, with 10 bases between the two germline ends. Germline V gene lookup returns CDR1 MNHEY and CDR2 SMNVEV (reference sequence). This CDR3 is CASSLGFGTEAFF. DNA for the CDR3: TGTGCCAGCAGTTTGGGTTTTGGAACTGAAGCTTTCTTT.

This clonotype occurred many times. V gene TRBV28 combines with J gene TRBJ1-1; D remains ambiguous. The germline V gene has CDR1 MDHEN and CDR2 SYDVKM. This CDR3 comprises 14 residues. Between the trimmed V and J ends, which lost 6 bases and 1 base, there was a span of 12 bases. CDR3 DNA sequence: TGTGCCAGCAGGCCATCAAACCAGAACACTGAAGCTTTCTTT. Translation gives CASRPSNQNTEAFF.

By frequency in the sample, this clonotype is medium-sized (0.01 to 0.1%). The CDR3 sequence is CASSFLGGDISMNTEAFF. The CDR3 DNA is TGTGCCAGCAGTTTCCTGGGAGGGGACATCTCCATGAACACTGAAGCTTTCTTT. The chain recombines TRBV12-3 or TRBV12-4 with TRBJ1-1; D might be TRBD1 (6 bases). CDR3 length: 18 residues. V was pared by 3 bases and J by 0 bases, with 20 bases between.

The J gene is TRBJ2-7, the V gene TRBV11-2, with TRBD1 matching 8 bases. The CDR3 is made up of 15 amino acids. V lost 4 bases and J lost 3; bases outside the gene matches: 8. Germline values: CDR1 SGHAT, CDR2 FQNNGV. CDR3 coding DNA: TGTGCCAGCAGCTCAAACCCAGGGGGCTTCTACGAGCAGTACTTC. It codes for CASSSNPGGFYEQYF.

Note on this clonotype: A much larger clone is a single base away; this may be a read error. The CDR3 nucleotides are TGTGCCAGTAGTATGGGCCTCGTGGACTACGAGCAGTACTTC. Amino acid sequence: CASSMGLVDYEQYF. V gene TRBV19 combines with J gene TRBJ2-7, with no clear D. Germline-derived CDR1 and CDR2 are LNHDA and SQIVND (reference sequence). The CDR3 is 14 amino acids. Deletions cut 3 bases from V and 3 bases from J, with 12 bases between.

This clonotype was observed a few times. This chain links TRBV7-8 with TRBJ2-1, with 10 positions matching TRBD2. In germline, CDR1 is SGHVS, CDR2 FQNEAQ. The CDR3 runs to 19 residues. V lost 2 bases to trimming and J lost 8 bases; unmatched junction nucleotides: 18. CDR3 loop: CASSLLVIGGTSGTYEQFF. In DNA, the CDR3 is TGTGCCAGCAGCTTACTTGTGATCGGTGGCACTAGCGGGACCTATGAGCAGTTCTTC.

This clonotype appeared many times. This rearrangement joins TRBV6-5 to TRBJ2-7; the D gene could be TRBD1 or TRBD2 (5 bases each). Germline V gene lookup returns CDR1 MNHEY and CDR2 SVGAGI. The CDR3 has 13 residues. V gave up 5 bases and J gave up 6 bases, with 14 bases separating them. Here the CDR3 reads CASSRVGGVEQYF. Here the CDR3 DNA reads TGTGCCAGCAGTAGGGTTGGGGGAGTCGAGCAGTACTTC.

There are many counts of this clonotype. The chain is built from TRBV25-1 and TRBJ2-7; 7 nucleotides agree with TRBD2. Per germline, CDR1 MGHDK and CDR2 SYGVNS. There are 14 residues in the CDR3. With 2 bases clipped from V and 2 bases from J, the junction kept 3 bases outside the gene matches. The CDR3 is CASSEGGGAYEQYF. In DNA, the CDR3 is TGTGCCAGCAGTGAAGGGGGGGGAGCCTACGAGCAGTACTTC.

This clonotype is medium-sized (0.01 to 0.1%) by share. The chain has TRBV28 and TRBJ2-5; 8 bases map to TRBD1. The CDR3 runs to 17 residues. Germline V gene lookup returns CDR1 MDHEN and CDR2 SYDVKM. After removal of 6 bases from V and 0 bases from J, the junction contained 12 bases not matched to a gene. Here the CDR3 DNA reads TGTGCCAGCAGCCATCGGGGACAGGAGACGTACCAAGAGACCCAGTACTTC. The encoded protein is CASSHRGQETYQETQYF.

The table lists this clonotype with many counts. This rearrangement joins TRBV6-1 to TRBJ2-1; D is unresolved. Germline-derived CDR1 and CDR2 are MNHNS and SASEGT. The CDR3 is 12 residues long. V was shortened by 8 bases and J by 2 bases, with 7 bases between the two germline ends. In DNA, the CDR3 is TGTGCCAGCCGGCAGACCTACAATGAGCAGTTCTTC. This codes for CASRQTYNEQFF.

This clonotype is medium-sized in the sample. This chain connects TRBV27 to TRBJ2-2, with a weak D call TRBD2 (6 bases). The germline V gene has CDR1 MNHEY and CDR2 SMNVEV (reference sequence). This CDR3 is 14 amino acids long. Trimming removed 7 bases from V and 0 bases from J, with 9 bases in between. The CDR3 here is CASTGGTNTGELFF. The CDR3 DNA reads TGTGCCAGCACTGGCGGGACGAACACCGGGGAGCTGTTTTTT.